The 15 T cell receptor beta chains listed next were all sequenced from one sample in a study of T cells in Graves' hyperthyroidism and ophthalmopathy. TCR beta CDR3 sequences were amplified from RNA transcripts. Initially, a first-round RT-PCR of the TCR CDR3 employed the HTBI primer set. Each CDR3 protein is one row after TCRdb ran MiXCR on the multiplex PCR reads. The data show 500,000 to 600,000 distinct CDR3 sequences, with 16% seen just once and more than 15% held by the top ten. The sequencing input was blood. These receptor sequences come from a woman younger than 30 with Graves' hyperthyroidism.

The rearrangement links TRBV9 to TRBJ1-2; D not certain. V was cut by 0 bases and J by 6 bases, with 12 bases left in between. The CDR3 totals 14 residues. The V gene's germline CDR1 is SGDLS and CDR2 YYNGEE. CDR3 loop: CASSVGRVSNGYTF. The CDR3 nucleotides read TGTGCCAGCAGCGTAGGAAGGGTCAGTAATGGCTACACCTTC.

This chain links TRBV7-9 with TRBJ2-3; the D call may be TRBD1 or TRBD2 (5 bases each). Germline CDR1 SEHNR, CDR2 FQNEAQ (reference sequence). V gave up 5 bases and J gave up 0 bases, with 15 bases separating them. This CDR3 is built from 16 residues. CDR3: CASSPRGIISTDTQYF. The CDR3 coding sequence is TGTGCCAGCAGCCCCCGGGGCATAATTAGCACAGATACGCAGTATTTT.

The count of this clonotype is one. The rearrangement uses TRBV4-1 and TRBJ1-5; 7 nucleotides line up with TRBD1. Germline trimming cut 0 bases from V and 1 base from J; bases unmatched to any gene: 9. This CDR3 is built from 18 residues. Germline lookup yields CDR1 MGHRA and CDR2 YSYEKL. The CDR3 loop reads CASSQDLAGGISNQPQHF. The CDR3 DNA reads as TGCGCCAGCAGCCAAGATTTGGCAGGGGGTATCAGCAATCAGCCCCAGCATTTT.

This clonotype was detected many times. The chain combines TRBV5-1 with TRBJ2-3; 15 bases map to TRBD2. Germline V gene lookup returns CDR1 SGHRS and CDR2 YFSETQ. This CDR3 has 18 residues. Trimming cost V 4 bases and J 4 bases; bases outside gene matches: 10. The CDR3 loop is CASSGTSGGSSVSDTQYF. The CDR3 nucleotides are TGCGCCAGCAGCGGGACTAGCGGGGGGTCTTCGGTCTCAGATACGCAGTATTTT.

This clonotype came up many times. The V call is TRBV12-3 or TRBV12-4, the J call TRBJ2-3; 7 bases align to TRBD1. V was clipped by 6 bases and J by 2 bases; unmatched bases: 8. The CDR3 is 15 amino acids. The CDR3 DNA reads as TGTGCCAGCAGCCCGCCGGGACAGAACACAGATACGCAGTATTTT. Its protein is CASSPPGQNTDTQYF.

This clonotype has at least ten counts. J is TRBJ1-2 and V is TRBV5-1; D gene uncertain. The CDR3 runs to 15 residues. Per germline, CDR1 SGHRS and CDR2 YFSETQ. Trimming removed 4 bases at V and 0 bases at J, with 13 bases between. The CDR3 here is CASSQEGSSNYGYTF. The CDR3 region has the DNA TGCGCCAGCAGCCAGGAAGGGAGCTCTAACTATGGCTACACCTTC.

In this sample, this clonotype turned up a few times. V and J are TRBV28 and TRBJ2-5, with 8 bases aligning to TRBD2. The CDR3 consists of 17 residues. Germline lookup yields CDR1 MDHEN and CDR2 SYDVKM. The trim removed 1 base at V and 3 bases at J, leaving 10 bases unmatched. The chain's CDR3 is CASSLFSAGVSEETQYF. The CDR3, as DNA: TGTGCCAGCAGTTTATTTTCAGCGGGAGTCTCGGAAGAGACCCAGTACTTC.

The J gene is TRBJ1-6, the V gene TRBV12-3 or TRBV12-4; the match to TRBD1 covers 8 bases. V dropped 1 base and J dropped 9; count of bases not matched to a gene: 5. The CDR3 is 15 amino acids. In nucleotides, the CDR3 is TGTGCCAGCAGTTTAGGAGACAGGGGTGCTTCACCCCTCCACTTT. Translation gives CASSLGDRGASPLHF.

At least ten counts were recorded for this clonotype. V and J are TRBV11-2 and TRBJ1-2; D is uncertain. The CDR3 consists of 13 residues. V gave up 5 bases and J gave up 4 bases, with 11 bases separating them. Germline CDR1 reads SGHAT; CDR2 reads FQNNGV. In DNA form, the CDR3 reads TGTGCCAGCAGCAAAGGAGTGTTCTATGGCTACACCTTC. Its protein is CASSKGVFYGYTF.

This clonotype was detected ten times or more. The J gene is TRBJ2-7, the V gene TRBV28; D is possibly TRBD1 (6 bases). The V end was cut by 10 bases, the J end by 2 bases, with 12 bases between. The CDR3 has 12 amino acids. Per germline, CDR1 MDHEN and CDR2 SYDVKM. CDR3 in DNA: TGTGCCACCAACCGGGACACCTACGAGCAGTACTTC. Residues: CATNRDTYEQYF.

This clonotype turned up a few times. The CDR3 loop is CASSVGDSGRAPYF. The CDR3 region has the DNA TGTGCCAGCAGCGTAGGTGATAGCGGGAGGGCACCGTACTTC. The chain couples TRBV9 to TRBJ2-5; 11 nucleotides line up with TRBD2. In germline, CDR1 is SGDLS, CDR2 YYNGEE. The V segment lost 0 bases and the J segment 13 bases; nucleotides outside the gene matches: 8. This CDR3 region has 14 residues.

The chain uses TRBV6-1 and TRBJ2-2, with 9 bases aligning to TRBD2. CDR3 length equals 18 residues. V lost 10 bases and J lost 0; bases outside the gene matches: 15. Per the germline V gene, CDR1 is MNHNS and CDR2 is SASEGT. For the CDR3, the DNA is TGTGCCACAGAGGGTGAGCGGGGGGCGACTACGAACACCGGGGAGCTGTTTTTT. Its protein is CATEGERGATTNTGELFF.

This clonotype was recorded many times. The chain combines TRBV7-9 with TRBJ2-5; D gene ambiguous. Between the trimmed V and J ends, which lost 4 bases and 4 bases, there was a span of 10 bases. This CDR3 has 13 residues. Germline lookup yields CDR1 SEHNR and CDR2 FQNEAQ (reference sequence). The CDR3 loop is CASSSRTRETQYF. The CDR3 bases are TGTGCCAGCAGCTCCCGGACCAGAGAGACCCAGTACTTC.

The CDR3 loop reads CASSLGGDASYEQYF. The CDR3 bases are TGTGCCAGCAGCTTGGGGGGGGACGCCTCCTACGAGCAGTACTTC. J is TRBJ2-7 and V is TRBV5-4, with TRBD2 as a possible D gene (6 bases). Germline V gives CDR1 SGHNT, CDR2 YYREEE (reference sequence). Deletions cut 0 bases from V and 0 bases from J, with 10 bases between. The CDR3 sequence is 15 residues long.

This clonotype was seen repeatedly, ten times or more. The rearrangement joins TRBV11-2 to TRBJ2-1; 7 positions agree with TRBD2. This CDR3 has 16 residues. The germline gives CDR1 SGHAT, CDR2 FQNNGV. The trim removed 5 bases at V and 5 bases at J, leaving 12 bases unmatched. CDR3 in amino acids: CASSPREASGNNEQFF. CDR3 in DNA: TGTGCCAGCAGCCCAAGAGAGGCTAGCGGCAACAATGAGCAGTTCTTC.